This entry is about one TCR beta chain. Its antigen is still unknown. Relative to the germline gene, one junction end is altered; a read error may explain this. Per the germline V gene, CDR1 is DFQATT and CDR2 is SNEGSKA (reference sequence). This CDR3 is built from 13 residues. No cell sorting was done before RNA was extracted from the tissue. This non-tumor lung sample came from over 3 cm beyond the tumor edge. TCRbeta libraries were built with three rounds of nested PCR, modified from ARM-PCR. TCRdb recomputed calls from the multiplex PCR reads with MiXCR, one row per CDR3 protein. The table records approximately 100,000 distinct CDR3 sequences, 55% to 65% of them present only once. These data come from a study of tumor and adjacent non-tumor tissue in lung cancer. Whole-study findings and limits: Significantly higher TCR diversity was found in tumor than normal lung. In normal lung, the top 100 clones were significantly more dominant than in tumor.

The sequence derives from a young man with non-small cell lung cancer. Sample: distant non-tumor lung tissue. The rearrangement uses TRBV20-1 and TRBJ1-1; D call uncertain. CDR3 nucleotide sequence: TGCAGTGCTAGAGACCCCCTCCGGCTTGAATCTTTATTT. It encodes CSARDPLRLESLF.